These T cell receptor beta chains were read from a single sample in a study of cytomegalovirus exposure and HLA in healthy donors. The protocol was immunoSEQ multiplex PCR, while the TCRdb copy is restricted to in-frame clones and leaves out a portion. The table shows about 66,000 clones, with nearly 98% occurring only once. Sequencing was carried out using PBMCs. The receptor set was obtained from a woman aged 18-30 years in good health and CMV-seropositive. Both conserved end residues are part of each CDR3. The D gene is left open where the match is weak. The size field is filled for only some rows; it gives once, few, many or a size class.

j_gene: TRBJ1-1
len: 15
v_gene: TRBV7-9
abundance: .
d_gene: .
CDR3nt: TGTGCCAGCAGCTTAGCGCTAGTCTCTAGCACTGAAGCTTTCTTT
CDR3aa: CASSLALVSSTEAFF

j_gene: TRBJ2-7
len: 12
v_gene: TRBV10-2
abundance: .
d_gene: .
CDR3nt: TGCGCCAGCCGGGAAGCTTCCTACGAGCAGTACTTC
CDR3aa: CASREASYEQYF

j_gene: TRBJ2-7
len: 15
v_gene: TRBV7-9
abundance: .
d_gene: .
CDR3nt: TGTGCCAGCAGCTTAGTGGCTAGCGTCTCCTACGAGCAGTACTTC
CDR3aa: CASSLVASVSYEQYF

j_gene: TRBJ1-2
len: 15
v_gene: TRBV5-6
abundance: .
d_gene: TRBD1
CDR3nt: TGTGCCAGCAACGTGGACAGGGAGGCGAGATATGGCTACACCTTC
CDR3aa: CASNVDREARYGYTF

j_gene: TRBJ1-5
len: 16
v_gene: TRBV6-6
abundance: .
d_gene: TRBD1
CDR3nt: TGTGCCAGCAGCTACCCAGGGGGCGGGAGCAATCAGCCCCAGCATTTT
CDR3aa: CASSYPGGGSNQPQHF

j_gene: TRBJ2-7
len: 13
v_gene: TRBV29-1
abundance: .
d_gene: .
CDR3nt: TGCAGCGTTGCCCCCGGGGACTCCTACGAGCAGTACTTC
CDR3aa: CSVAPGDSYEQYF

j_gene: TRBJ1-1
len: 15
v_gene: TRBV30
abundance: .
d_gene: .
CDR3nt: TGTGCCTGTCTAACCATTGCAGGGCTTAACACTGAAGCTTTCTTT
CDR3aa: CACLTIAGLNTEAFF

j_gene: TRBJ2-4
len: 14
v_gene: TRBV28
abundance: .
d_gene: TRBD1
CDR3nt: TGTGCCAGCAGTAGGACAGGCCGGGGTTACATTCAGTACTTC
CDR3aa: CASSRTGRGYIQYF

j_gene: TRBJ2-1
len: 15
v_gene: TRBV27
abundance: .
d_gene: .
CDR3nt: TGTGCCAGCAGTAGTCGGGGGAGCTCCTACAATGAGCAGTTCTTC
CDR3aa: CASSSRGSSYNEQFF

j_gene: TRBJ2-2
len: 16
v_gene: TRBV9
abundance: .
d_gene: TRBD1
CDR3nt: TGTGCCAGCAGCGTAGTCCAGGGGGCGGGGACCGGGGAGCTGTTTTTT
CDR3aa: CASSVVQGAGTGELFF

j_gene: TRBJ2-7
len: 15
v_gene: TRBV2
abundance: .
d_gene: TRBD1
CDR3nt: TGTGCCAGCAGGACCGTGACAGGGAGAACCTACGAGCAGTACTTC
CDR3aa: CASRTVTGRTYEQYF

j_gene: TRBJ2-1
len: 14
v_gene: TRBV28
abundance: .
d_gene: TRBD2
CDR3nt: TGTGCCAGCAGTTTAGCGGGAGCTTACAATGAGCAGTTCTTC
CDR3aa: CASSLAGAYNEQFF

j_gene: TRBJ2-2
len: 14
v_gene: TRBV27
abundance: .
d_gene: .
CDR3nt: TGTGCCAGCAGTCGGAATCAGGGCACCGGGGAGCTGTTTTTT
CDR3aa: CASSRNQGTGELFF

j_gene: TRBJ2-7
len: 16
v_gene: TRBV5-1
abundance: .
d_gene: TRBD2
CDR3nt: TGCGCCAGCAGCCCGCCGGGACTAGCGGGAGTTCACGAGCAGTACTTC
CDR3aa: CASSPPGLAGVHEQYF

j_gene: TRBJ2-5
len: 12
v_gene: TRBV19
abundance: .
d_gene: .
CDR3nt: TGTGCCAATGGCCGGGGTTACGAGACCCAGTACTTC
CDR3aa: CANGRGYETQYF

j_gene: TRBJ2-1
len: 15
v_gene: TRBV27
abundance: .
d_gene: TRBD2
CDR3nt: TGTGCCAGCAGTTTCGGGACTAGCGGGACCAATGAGCAGTTCTTC
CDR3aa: CASSFGTSGTNEQFF

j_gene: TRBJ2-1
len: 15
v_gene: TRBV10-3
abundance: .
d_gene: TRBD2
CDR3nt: TGTGCCATCAGTGGAACTAGCGTAGAATACAATGAGCAGTTCTTC
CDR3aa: CAISGTSVEYNEQFF

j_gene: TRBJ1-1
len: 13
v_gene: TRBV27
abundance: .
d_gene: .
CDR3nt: TGTGCCAGCGCTGGGGGCCTGAACACTGAAGCTTTCTTT
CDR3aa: CASAGGLNTEAFF

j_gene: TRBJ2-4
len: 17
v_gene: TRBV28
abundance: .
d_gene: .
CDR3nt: TGTGCCAGCAGTCCGACCCGACAGGTGTTAGGCAAAAACATTCAGTACTTC
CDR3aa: CASSPTRQVLGKNIQYF

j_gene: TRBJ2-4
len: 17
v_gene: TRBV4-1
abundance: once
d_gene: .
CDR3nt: TGCGCCAGCAGCCAAGATATGGGGCTGAGTACCAAAAACATTCAGTACTTC
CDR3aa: CASSQDMGLSTKNIQYF

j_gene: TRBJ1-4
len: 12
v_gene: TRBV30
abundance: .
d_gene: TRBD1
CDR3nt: TGTGCCTGGTCCAGGGGGGCAGAAAAACTGTTTTTT
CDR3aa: CAWSRGAEKLFF

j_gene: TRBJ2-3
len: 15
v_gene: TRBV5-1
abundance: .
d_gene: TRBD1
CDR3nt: TGCGCCAGCAGCTCCCGACAGGGCAACACAGATACGCAGTATTTT
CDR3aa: CASSSRQGNTDTQYF

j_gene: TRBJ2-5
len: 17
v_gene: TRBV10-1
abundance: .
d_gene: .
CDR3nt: TGCGCCAGCAGTGAGTTGAGGAGGACAGCCTTTCAAGAGACCCAGTACTTC
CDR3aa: CASSELRRTAFQETQYF

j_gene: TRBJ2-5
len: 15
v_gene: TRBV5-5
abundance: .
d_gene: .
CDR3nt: TGTGCCAGCAGTATTAGGGGTTTGAGGCAAGAGACCCAGTACTTC
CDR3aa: CASSIRGLRQETQYF